The rows below give T cell receptor beta chains drawn from one sample of a study of T cells in Graves' hyperthyroidism and ophthalmopathy. TCRdb re-derived calls from the multiplex PCR reads in MiXCR, one entry per CDR3 protein. The sample holds some 620,000 distinct CDR3 sequences; about a sixth are singletons and the top ten take less than 4.5%. Sequenced material: blood. The receptors were gathered from a woman younger than 45 with Graves' hyperthyroidism. Both conserved end residues are part of each CDR3. Each record gives: J gene, V gene, clone size, D gene, CDR3 protein, CDR3 DNA. D genes are given only for firm matches. Clone sizes are given selectively: once, few, many, or a class where the clone is expanded.

J: TRBJ2-1; V: TRBV11-2; size: many; D: TRBD2; CDR3: CASSSGLASGNEQFF; DNA: TGTGCCAGCAGTTCAGGACTAGCTTCGGGTAATGAGCAGTTCTTC
J: TRBJ2-1; V: TRBV5-1; size: NA; D: TRBD2; CDR3: CASSLTGTSGEGEFF; DNA: TGCGCCAGCAGCTTAACCGGGACTAGCGGGGAGGGGGAGTTCTTC
J: TRBJ2-7; V: TRBV28; size: NA; D: TRBD2; CDR3: CASSLSTGTSEFYEQYF; DNA: TGTGCCAGCAGTTTATCGACCGGGACTAGCGAATTCTACGAGCAGTACTTC
J: TRBJ2-5; V: TRBV12-5; size: few; D: TRBD2; CDR3: CASGLYLGLAGKETQYF; DNA: TGTGCTAGTGGTTTGTATCTGGGACTAGCGGGAAAAGAGACCCAGTACTTC
J: TRBJ1-2; V: TRBV6-2/TRBV6-3; size: few; D: TRBD1; CDR3: CASKGDRFYGYTF; DNA: TGTGCCAGCAAAGGGGACAGATTCTATGGCTACACCTTC
J: TRBJ2-6; V: TRBV30; size: NA; D: TRBD1; CDR3: CAWSRTGGIAGANVLTF; DNA: TGTGCCTGGAGCAGGACAGGGGGAATTGCTGGGGCCAACGTCCTGACTTTC
J: TRBJ2-5; V: TRBV18; size: NA; D: NA; CDR3: CTSSPSISARGETQYF; DNA: TGTACCAGCTCACCATCCATATCGGCTCGTGGGGAGACCCAGTACTTC
J: TRBJ2-1; V: TRBV15; size: NA; D: NA; CDR3: CATSRAPREYNEQFF; DNA: TGTGCCACCAGCAGAGCCCCTCGGGAATACAATGAGCAGTTCTTC
J: TRBJ2-2; V: TRBV10-3; size: few; D: TRBD1; CDR3: CAISAQGADTGELFF; DNA: TGTGCCATCAGTGCTCAGGGGGCGGACACCGGGGAGCTGTTTTTT
J: TRBJ1-4; V: TRBV6-6; size: many; D: NA; CDR3: CASSYSNEREKLFF; DNA: TGTGCCAGCAGTTACTCGAATGAGAGAGAAAAACTGTTTTTT
J: TRBJ2-1; V: TRBV30; size: many; D: NA; CDR3: CAWGLYNEQFF; DNA: TGTGCCTGGGGACTTTACAATGAGCAGTTCTTC
J: TRBJ2-1; V: TRBV18; size: many; D: TRBD2; CDR3: CASSQQAGVNRNEQFF; DNA: TGTGCCAGCTCACAGCAAGCGGGAGTGAATAGGAATGAGCAGTTCTTC
J: TRBJ1-5; V: TRBV7-8; size: NA; D: NA; CDR3: CASSPTGLSNQPQHF; DNA: TGCGCCAGCAGCCCGACGGGCTTAAGCAATCAGCCCCAGCATTTT
J: TRBJ2-1; V: TRBV5-6; size: NA; D: TRBD2; CDR3: CASSLGLAGWSQFF; DNA: TGTGCCAGCAGCTTGGGACTAGCGGGATGGTCGCAGTTCTTC
J: TRBJ1-2; V: TRBV6-1; size: NA; D: NA; CDR3: CASALVKGSGNYGYTF; DNA: TGTGCCAGCGCTCTTGTGAAGGGAAGCGGTAACTATGGCTACACCTTC
J: TRBJ1-1; V: TRBV28; size: NA; D: NA; CDR3: CASSLWRQYTEAFF; DNA: TGTGCCAGCAGTTTATGGAGACAGTACACTGAAGCTTTCTTT
J: TRBJ1-5; V: TRBV5-4; size: NA; D: NA; CDR3: CASSSQGINQPQHF; DNA: TGTGCCAGCAGCTCTCAGGGGATCAATCAGCCCCAGCATTTT
J: TRBJ2-5; V: TRBV11-2; size: many; D: NA; CDR3: CASSPKDGVETQYF; DNA: TGTGCCAGCAGCCCAAAGGACGGCGTAGAGACCCAGTACTTC
J: TRBJ2-3; V: TRBV30; size: few; D: TRBD2; CDR3: CAWTSGTLNPDTQYF; DNA: TGTGCCTGGACTAGCGGGACCCTTAATCCAGATACGCAGTATTTT
J: TRBJ2-7; V: TRBV3-1; size: many; D: NA; CDR3: CASSQGRLEGNYEQYF; DNA: TGTGCCAGCAGCCAAGGAAGACTAGAGGGAAACTACGAGCAGTACTTC
J: TRBJ1-1; V: TRBV5-1; size: many; D: TRBD1; CDR3: CASSLTGGKTEAFF; DNA: TGCGCCAGCAGCCTCACAGGGGGAAAGACTGAAGCTTTCTTT
J: TRBJ2-7; V: TRBV3-1; size: many; D: TRBD2; CDR3: CASSQGARGGSKMWEQYF; DNA: TGTGCCAGCAGCCAAGGGGCCCGGGGCGGGAGCAAGATGTGGGAGCAGTACTTC
J: TRBJ2-7; V: TRBV28; size: many; D: TRBD2; CDR3: CASSFREGYEQYF; DNA: TGCGCCAGCAGCTTCCGGGAGGGATACGAGCAGTACTTC
J: TRBJ2-3; V: TRBV18; size: many; D: TRBD2; CDR3: CASSPQTSGRGDTQYF; DNA: TGTGCCAGCTCACCGCAGACTAGCGGGAGAGGAGATACGCAGTATTTT
J: TRBJ2-1; V: TRBV20-1; size: few; D: TRBD2; CDR3: CSARTSGRFYEQFF; DNA: TGCAGTGCTCGGACTAGCGGGAGGTTCTATGAGCAGTTCTTC
J: TRBJ2-7; V: TRBV4-2; size: few; D: NA; CDR3: CASSHQVVGREQYF; DNA: TGTGCCAGCAGCCACCAGGTGGTAGGTCGGGAGCAGTACTTC
J: TRBJ2-1; V: TRBV5-6; size: many; D: TRBD1; CDR3: CASGPGQGFHEQFF; DNA: TGTGCCAGCGGACCGGGACAGGGATTCCATGAGCAGTTCTTC
J: TRBJ1-4; V: TRBV19; size: few; D: NA; CDR3: CASSIWPNEKLFF; DNA: TGTGCCAGTAGTATCTGGCCGAATGAAAAACTGTTTTTT
J: TRBJ1-5; V: TRBV6-1; size: many; D: TRBD1; CDR3: CASSRQGGEYQPQHF; DNA: TGTGCCAGCAGTAGACAGGGAGGAGAGTATCAGCCCCAGCATTTT
J: TRBJ2-7; V: TRBV20-1; size: NA; D: NA; CDR3: CSAPRAGTDEQYF; DNA: TGCAGTGCCCCCAGGGCAGGGACTGACGAGCAGTACTTC
J: TRBJ2-3; V: TRBV28; size: many; D: NA; CDR3: CASMEGGSTDTQYF; DNA: TGTGCCAGCATGGAGGGGGGGAGCACAGATACGCAGTATTTT
J: TRBJ2-1; V: TRBV28; size: many; D: NA; CDR3: CASSDINSYNEQFF; DNA: TGTGCCAGCAGTGATATCAACTCCTACAATGAGCAGTTCTTC
J: TRBJ2-1; V: TRBV11-3; size: many; D: NA; CDR3: CASSSMGAHEQFF; DNA: TGTGCCAGCAGCTCAATGGGGGCTCATGAGCAGTTCTTC
J: TRBJ2-1; V: TRBV6-2/TRBV6-3; size: NA; D: NA; CDR3: CASSYSPQNEQFF; DNA: TGTGCCAGCAGTTACTCGCCCCAGAATGAGCAGTTCTTC
J: TRBJ2-7; V: TRBV12-3/TRBV12-4; size: many; D: TRBD2; CDR3: CASSSGLAGDTSYEQYF; DNA: TGTGCCAGCAGTTCGGGACTAGCGGGAGATACTTCCTACGAGCAGTACTTC
J: TRBJ1-2; V: TRBV3-1; size: many; D: NA; CDR3: CASSQGVFNYGYTF; DNA: TGTGCCAGCAGCCAGGGAGTATTTAACTATGGCTACACCTTC
J: TRBJ2-1; V: TRBV28; size: many; D: NA; CDR3: CASSSNEQFF; DNA: TGTGCCAGCAGTTCTAATGAGCAGTTCTTC
J: TRBJ2-1; V: TRBV6-2/TRBV6-3; size: few; D: NA; CDR3: CASKTNEQFF; DNA: TGTGCCAGCAAGACAAATGAGCAGTTCTTC
J: TRBJ1-2; V: TRBV5-1; size: NA; D: TRBD1; CDR3: CASADPPGGASNYGYTF; DNA: TGCGCCAGCGCTGACCCCCCAGGGGGCGCCTCTAACTATGGCTACACCTTC
J: TRBJ2-7; V: TRBV6-9; size: NA; D: NA; CDR3: CASSSGINNEQYF; DNA: TGTGCCAGCAGTTCAGGTATTAACAACGAGCAGTACTTC
J: TRBJ2-5; V: TRBV6-5; size: few; D: TRBD2; CDR3: CASSYILAGGSQTQYF; DNA: TGTGCCAGCAGTTACATACTAGCGGGAGGGTCACAGACCCAGTACTTC
J: TRBJ2-5; V: TRBV6-4; size: NA; D: TRBD1; CDR3: CASSDRDRLYF; DNA: TGTGCCAGCAGTGACAGGGACAGGTTGTACTTC
J: TRBJ2-2; V: TRBV11-2; size: many; D: NA; CDR3: CASSETTNTGELFF; DNA: TGTGCCAGCAGCGAGACTACGAACACCGGGGAGCTGTTTTTT
J: TRBJ2-1; V: TRBV6-2/TRBV6-3; size: few; D: TRBD2; CDR3: CASSPGTTDNEQFF; DNA: TGTGCCAGCAGCCCCGGGACTACTGACAATGAGCAGTTCTTC
J: TRBJ1-5; V: TRBV12-3/TRBV12-4; size: many; D: NA; CDR3: CASSPSNQPQHF; DNA: TGTGCCAGCAGCCCTAGCAATCAGCCCCAGCATTTT
J: TRBJ2-3; V: TRBV6-1; size: many; D: NA; CDR3: CATSPGLSTDTQYF; DNA: TGTGCCACCAGTCCAGGCCTAAGCACAGATACGCAGTATTTT
J: TRBJ2-5; V: TRBV2; size: many; D: TRBD1; CDR3: CASMGTGGQETQYF; DNA: TGTGCCAGCATGGGGACAGGGGGCCAAGAGACCCAGTACTTC
J: TRBJ2-1; V: TRBV20-1; size: many; D: TRBD2; CDR3: CSARTTAGEDEQFF; DNA: TGCAGTGCAAGGACCACAGCGGGAGAGGATGAGCAGTTCTTC
J: TRBJ1-2; V: TRBV19; size: few; D: NA; CDR3: CASRAGAYGYTF; DNA: TGTGCCAGTAGGGCAGGCGCCTATGGCTACACCTTC
J: TRBJ2-4; V: TRBV20-1; size: NA; D: NA; CDR3: CSASYGDLAKNIQYF; DNA: TGCAGTGCTTCCTATGGGGATCTAGCCAAAAACATTCAGTACTTC
J: TRBJ1-1; V: TRBV5-5; size: many; D: NA; CDR3: CASSFLTGNTEAFF; DNA: TGTGCCAGCAGCTTCCTGACAGGAAACACTGAAGCTTTCTTT
J: TRBJ2-5; V: TRBV6-1; size: many; D: NA; CDR3: CASSRPGPFQETQYF; DNA: TGTGCCAGCAGTCGACCTGGACCCTTCCAAGAGACCCAGTACTTC
J: TRBJ2-7; V: TRBV20-1; size: many; D: NA; CDR3: CSARPDNYEQYF; DNA: TGCAGTGCTAGGCCAGATAACTACGAGCAGTACTTC
J: TRBJ2-1; V: TRBV12-3/TRBV12-4; size: many; D: TRBD2; CDR3: CASTEGTSSYNEQFF; DNA: TGTGCCAGCACCGAAGGGACTAGCTCCTACAATGAGCAGTTCTTC
J: TRBJ2-2; V: TRBV28; size: few; D: NA; CDR3: CASSYGTSNTGELFF; DNA: TGTGCCAGCAGTTATGGGACATCGAACACCGGGGAGCTGTTTTTT
J: TRBJ2-3; V: TRBV20-1; size: NA; D: TRBD2; CDR3: CSARLAGVPDTQYF; DNA: TGCAGTGCCCGACTAGCGGGAGTCCCAGATACGCAGTATTTT
J: TRBJ2-1; V: TRBV30; size: few; D: NA; CDR3: CAWSPTPRRNEQFF; DNA: TGTGCCTGGAGCCCCACCCCAAGAAGGAATGAGCAGTTCTTC
J: TRBJ2-7; V: TRBV28; size: many; D: TRBD1; CDR3: CASRRQGAYEQYF; DNA: TGTGCCAGCAGGAGACAGGGGGCTTACGAGCAGTACTTC
J: TRBJ1-2; V: TRBV5-1; size: many; D: TRBD1; CDR3: CASSLEGAYGYTF; DNA: TGCGCCAGCAGCTTGGAGGGGGCGTATGGCTACACCTTC
J: TRBJ2-6; V: TRBV20-1; size: few; D: TRBD1; CDR3: CSARDRQGFSGANVLTF; DNA: TGCAGTGCTAGAGATAGACAGGGTTTCTCTGGGGCCAACGTCCTGACTTTC